The rows below give T cell receptor beta chains drawn from one sample of a study of blood T cell repertoires in COVID-19. Profiling relied on immunoSEQ multiplex PCR, and the TCRdb table lists in-frame clones only, not all of them. Of nearly 200,000 clones in the sample, over 80% were seen once. The sequencing input was peripheral blood. Receptors originate from a man aged 55 to 70 with COVID-19, enrolled during active disease. Both conserved end residues are part of each CDR3. A D gene is named only where the DNA matches it firmly. Expanded clones are given a class, and other clones once, few, many or no size at all.

d_call clone_size j_call v_call cdr3_aa cdr3_nt
TRBD1 - TRBJ2-2 TRBV2 CASSDPPSRQGASGELFF TGTGCCAGCAGTGATCCCCCATCCCGACAGGGGGCATCCGGGGAGCTGTTTTTT
- - TRBJ2-7 TRBV7-3 CASTRRPLYEQYF TGTGCCAGCACCCGCAGGCCCCTCTACGAGCAGTACTTC
- - TRBJ2-3 TRBV27 CASSLPGSTDTQYF TGTGCCAGCAGTCTCCCGGGGAGCACAGATACGCAGTATTTT
- few TRBJ1-1 TRBV6-2/TRBV6-3 CASSYRGIADSF TGTGCCAGCAGTTACCGAGGTATAGCTGACAGCTTT
- - TRBJ1-1 TRBV6-5 CASSYSRYAEAFF TGTGCCAGCAGTTACTCGCGGTACGCTGAAGCTTTCTTT
TRBD1 - TRBJ2-1 TRBV2 CASQRDRANYNEQFF TGTGCCAGCCAACGGGACAGAGCGAACTACAATGAGCAGTTCTTC
- - TRBJ1-2 TRBV10-3 CAISESELGGGYTF TGTGCCATCAGTGAGTCAGAACTGGGGGGAGGCTACACCTTC
TRBD1 - TRBJ2-2 TRBV7-2 CASSRQGNRELFF TGTGCCAGCAGCAGACAGGGTAACAGGGAGCTGTTTTTT
- once TRBJ1-6 TRBV9 CASSDRVYNSPLHF TGTGCCAGCAGCGACAGGGTATATAATTCACCCCTCCACTTT
- - TRBJ1-5 TRBV6-1 CASSEGPGQNQPQHF TGTGCCAGCAGTGAAGGCCCCGGTCAAAACCAGCCCCAGCATTTT
- few TRBJ1-4 TRBV3-1/TRBV3-2 CASSPRRVSNEKLFF TGTGCCAGCAGCCCCAGGAGGGTGTCTAATGAAAAACTGTTTTTT
- - TRBJ1-2 TRBV7-9 CASSLAAGRLDGYTF TGTGCCAGCAGCTTAGCGGCAGGTCGCTTGGATGGCTACACCTTC
TRBD2 - TRBJ2-7 TRBV5-1 CASSPGLAGLHEQYF TGCGCCAGCAGCCCAGGACTAGCGGGATTACACGAGCAGTACTTC
- - TRBJ2-5 TRBV6-5 CASTRGAAAQETQYF TGTGCCAGCACCCGTGGGGCTGCCGCCCAAGAGACCCAGTACTTC
- - TRBJ1-1 TRBV4-1 CASSPRQEPEAFF TGCGCCAGCAGCCCCCGACAGGAACCTGAAGCTTTCTTT
- - TRBJ2-7 TRBV4-1 CASSPSGTSYEQYF TGCGCCAGCAGCCCATCGGGTACATCCTACGAGCAGTACTTC
TRBD1 - TRBJ1-5 TRBV6-2/TRBV6-3 CASSPGGTGVSNQPQHF TGTGCCAGCAGCCCAGGAGGGACAGGGGTTAGCAATCAGCCCCAGCATTTT
TRBD1 - TRBJ1-1 TRBV5-6 CASSIGTVNTEAFF TGTGCCAGCAGCATTGGGACAGTGAACACTGAAGCTTTCTTT
TRBD1 - TRBJ1-1 TRBV19 CASRSQGARTEAFF TGTGCCAGTAGATCTCAGGGGGCGCGGACTGAAGCTTTCTTT
TRBD1 - TRBJ1-5 TRBV30 CAWSVFGQGGDQPQHF TGTGCCTGGAGTGTTTTTGGACAGGGCGGGGATCAGCCCCAGCATTTT
TRBD2 - TRBJ2-5 TRBV10-2 CASRSSGRGTQYF TGCGCCAGCAGATCCAGCGGGAGGGGGACCCAGTACTTC
TRBD1 once TRBJ2-7 TRBV5-1 CASSSRDRGSYEQYF TGCGCCAGCAGTTCTAGGGACAGGGGGTCCTACGAGCAGTACTTC
- - TRBJ1-2 TRBV7-2 CASSYQQGDYGYTF TGTGCCAGCAGCTACCAGCAGGGTGACTATGGCTACACCTTC
- - TRBJ2-7 TRBV19 CASSRSTGTPYEQYF TGTGCCAGTAGTAGAAGTACCGGGACACCCTACGAGCAGTACTTC
TRBD2 - TRBJ2-3 TRBV3-1/TRBV3-2 CASSQGGLATDTQYF TGTGCCAGCAGCCAAGGGGGACTAGCCACAGATACGCAGTATTTT
- - TRBJ1-1 TRBV3-1/TRBV3-2 CASSQVDSNTEAFF TGTGCCAGCAGCCAAGTAGACAGCAACACTGAAGCTTTCTTT
- - TRBJ1-1 TRBV5-1 CASSPAGPGRITEAFF TGCGCCAGCAGCCCGGCCGGGCCAGGGAGGATCACTGAAGCTTTCTTT
TRBD2 few TRBJ2-7 TRBV3-1/TRBV3-2 CASSQGGLAGYEQYF TGTGCCAGCAGCCAAGGAGGGCTAGCGGGATACGAGCAGTACTTC
TRBD1 - TRBJ1-5 TRBV30 CACAVGTGVDQPQHF TGTGCCTGCGCTGTAGGGACAGGGGTTGATCAGCCCCAGCATTTT
- once TRBJ1-6 TRBV5-4 CASSLEQSSYNSPLHF TGTGCCAGCAGCTTGGAGCAAAGCTCCTATAATTCACCCCTCCACTTT
- - TRBJ2-7 TRBV27 CASSPRAGGAYEQYF TGTGCCAGCAGTCCTCGAGCGGGCGGAGCCTACGAGCAGTACTTC
TRBD1 - TRBJ1-2 TRBV2 CASSGQGDYGYTF TGTGCCAGCAGTGGACAGGGTGACTATGGCTACACCTTC
- - TRBJ1-1 TRBV5-1 CASSLWGGDTEAFF TGCGCCAGCAGCTTGTGGGGGGGCGACACTGAAGCTTTCTTT
TRBD1 - TRBJ1-2 TRBV20-1 CSASGGQGADGYTF TGCAGTGCTAGTGGGGGACAGGGGGCCGATGGCTACACCTTC
TRBD1 - TRBJ2-7 TRBV3-1/TRBV3-2 CASSQDVTGGAFYEQYF TGTGCCAGCAGCCAAGATGTTACAGGGGGCGCCTTCTACGAGCAGTACTTC
- once TRBJ2-3 TRBV10-3 CAVDISDTQYF TGTGCCGTGGACATTTCAGATACGCAGTATTTT
- - TRBJ2-3 TRBV19 CASSNRNRGTDTQYF TGTGCCAGTAGTAACCGCAACAGGGGCACAGATACGCAGTATTTT
- - TRBJ2-7 TRBV10-3 CAISDVQVSYEQYF TGTGCCATCAGTGATGTACAGGTCTCCTACGAGCAGTACTTC
TRBD1 - TRBJ1-1 TRBV19 CASSYLTGGHTEAFF TGTGCCAGTAGTTACTTAACAGGGGGCCACACTGAAGCTTTCTTT
- - TRBJ2-5 TRBV27 CASSLRAARVQETQYF TGTGCCAGCAGTTTACGAGCAGCCCGGGTCCAAGAGACCCAGTACTTC
TRBD1 - TRBJ1-2 TRBV13 CASSRDRGRLGGYTF TGTGCCAGCAGCCGAGACAGGGGACGGTTGGGTGGCTACACCTTC
- - TRBJ2-7 TRBV7-2 CASSSQGPYEQYF TGTGCCAGCAGCTCACAGGGACCCTACGAGCAGTACTTC
- - TRBJ1-2 TRBV28 CASSLARGYGYTF TGTGCCAGCAGTTTGGCGCGGGGGTATGGCTACACCTTC
TRBD2 - TRBJ2-7 TRBV6-5 CASSYETSGSYEQYF TGTGCCAGCAGTTACGAAACTAGCGGATCCTACGAGCAGTACTTC
TRBD2 - TRBJ2-1 TRBV18 CASSSGTTSYNEQFF TGTGCCAGCTCATCCGGGACTACTTCCTACAATGAGCAGTTCTTC
TRBD1 - TRBJ1-4 TRBV9 CASSKDRGNEKLFF TGTGCCAGCAGCAAGGACAGGGGGAATGAAAAACTGTTTTTT
- once TRBJ1-1 TRBV7-2 CASSLPSGRGNTEAFF TGTGCCAGCAGCTTGCCCTCCGGGAGGGGTAACACTGAAGCTTTCTTT
TRBD2 - TRBJ2-3 TRBV3-1/TRBV3-2 CASSQGGEGADTQYF TGTGCCAGCAGCCAAGGGGGGGAGGGAGCGGATACGCAGTATTTT
- few TRBJ1-4 TRBV7-6 CASSLDSLATNEKLFF TGTGCCAGCAGCTTAGACAGCCTTGCAACTAATGAAAAACTGTTTTTT
TRBD1 - TRBJ2-5 TRBV2 CASRSGTGGAETQYF TGTGCCAGCAGGTCCGGGACAGGGGGCGCGGAGACCCAGTACTTC